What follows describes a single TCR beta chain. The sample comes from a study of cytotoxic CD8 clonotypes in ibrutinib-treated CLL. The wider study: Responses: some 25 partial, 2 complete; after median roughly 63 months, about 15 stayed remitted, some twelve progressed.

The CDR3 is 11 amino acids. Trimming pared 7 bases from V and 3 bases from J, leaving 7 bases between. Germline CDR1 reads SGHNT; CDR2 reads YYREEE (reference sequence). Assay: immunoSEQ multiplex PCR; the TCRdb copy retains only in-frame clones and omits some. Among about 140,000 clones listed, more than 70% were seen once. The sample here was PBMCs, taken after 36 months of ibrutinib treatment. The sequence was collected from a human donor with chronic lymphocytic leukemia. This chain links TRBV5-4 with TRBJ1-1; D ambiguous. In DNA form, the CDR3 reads TGTGCCAGCGGAAGTTACACTGAAGCTTTCTTT. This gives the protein CASGSYTEAFF.